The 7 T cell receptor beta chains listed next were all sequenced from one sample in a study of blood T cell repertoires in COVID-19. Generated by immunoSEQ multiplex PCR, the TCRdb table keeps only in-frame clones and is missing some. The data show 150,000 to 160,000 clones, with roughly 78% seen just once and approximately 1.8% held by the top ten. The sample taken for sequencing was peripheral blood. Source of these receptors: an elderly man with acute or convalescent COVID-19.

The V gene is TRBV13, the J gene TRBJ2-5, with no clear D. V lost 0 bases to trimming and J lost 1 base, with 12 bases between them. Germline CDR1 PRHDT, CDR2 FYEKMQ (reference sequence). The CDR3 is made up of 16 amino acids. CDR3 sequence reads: CASSLGSTMSQETQYF. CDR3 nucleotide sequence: TGTGCCAGCAGCTTAGGGTCTACTATGAGCCAAGAGACCCAGTACTTC.

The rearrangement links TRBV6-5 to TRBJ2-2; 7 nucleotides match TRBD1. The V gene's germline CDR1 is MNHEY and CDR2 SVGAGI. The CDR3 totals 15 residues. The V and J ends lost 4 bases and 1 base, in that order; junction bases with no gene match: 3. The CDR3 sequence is CASSSWTGNTGELFF. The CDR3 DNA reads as TGTGCCAGCAGTTCTTGGACAGGGAACACCGGGGAGCTGTTTTTT.

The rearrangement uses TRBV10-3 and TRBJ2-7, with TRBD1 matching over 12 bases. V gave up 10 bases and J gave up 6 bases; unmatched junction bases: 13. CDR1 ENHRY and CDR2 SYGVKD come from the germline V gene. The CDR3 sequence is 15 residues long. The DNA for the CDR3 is TGTGCCACCTGCACCCGGGACAGGGGGCCGGGCGAGCAGTACGTC. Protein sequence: CATCTRDRGPGEQYV.

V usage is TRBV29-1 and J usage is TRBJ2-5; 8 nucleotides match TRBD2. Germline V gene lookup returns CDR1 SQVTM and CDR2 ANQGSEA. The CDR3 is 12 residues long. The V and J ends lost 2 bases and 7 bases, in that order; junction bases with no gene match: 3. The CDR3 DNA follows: TGCAGCGTTGAATATCGGGGGGGGACCCAGTACTTC. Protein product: CSVEYRGGTQYF.

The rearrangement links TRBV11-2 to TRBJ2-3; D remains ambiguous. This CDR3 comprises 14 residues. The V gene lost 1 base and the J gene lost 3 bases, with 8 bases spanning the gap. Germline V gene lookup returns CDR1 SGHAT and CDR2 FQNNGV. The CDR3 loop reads CASSLVHSTDTQYF. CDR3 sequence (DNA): TGTGCCAGCAGCTTAGTGCACTCAACAGATACGCAGTATTTT.

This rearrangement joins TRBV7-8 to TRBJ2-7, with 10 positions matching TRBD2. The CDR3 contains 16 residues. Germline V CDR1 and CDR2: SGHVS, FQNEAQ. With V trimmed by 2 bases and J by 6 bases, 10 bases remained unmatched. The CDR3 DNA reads TGTGCCAGCAGCTTAAGCCCTAGCGGGGGAGCTTCCGAGCAGTACTTC. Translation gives CASSLSPSGGASEQYF.

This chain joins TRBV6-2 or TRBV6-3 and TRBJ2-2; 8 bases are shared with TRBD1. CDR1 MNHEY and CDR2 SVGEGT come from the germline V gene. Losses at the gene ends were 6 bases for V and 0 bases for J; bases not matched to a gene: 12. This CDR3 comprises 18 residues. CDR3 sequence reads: CASSSRIRGRANTGELFF. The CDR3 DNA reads TGTGCCAGCAGCTCAAGAATCAGGGGGCGGGCGAACACCGGGGAGCTGTTTTTT.